This T cell receptor beta chain appears in the sequencing data of a study of blood T cell repertoires in COVID-19. About the study: Samples of COVID-19 (acute and convalescent) were obtained from the United States, Italy and Spain. Nucleic acid was either cDNA or gDNA, and it came from T cells, B-cell-depleted T cells, or PBMCs.

Germline V gives CDR1 SGHRS, CDR2 YFSETQ. Trimming left V 2 bases short and J 3 bases short, with 8 bases between. The CDR3 has 14 amino acids. Original analysis: The authors estimated nucleated cell counts from reference gene primer amplification. Clones were read by immunoSEQ multiplex PCR, and TCRdb kept only the in-frame ones, dropping some. V and J calls and clone size are as listed in that table; D and trimming were resolved from the DNA. Of approximately 30,000 clones listed, roughly 76% are singletons. This clone was counted a few times. The sequence came from a man between 65 and 85 years old with acute or convalescent COVID-19. The sequenced sample was peripheral blood. This sequence joins TRBV5-1 and TRBJ1-4, with D perhaps matching TRBD1 (6 bases). The CDR3, as DNA: TGCGCCAGCAGCTTCGGACAGCCTAATGAAAAACTGTTTTTT. Translating it yields CASSFGQPNEKLFF.